What follows is one T cell receptor (beta chain) and its context. As handled by the study authors: How many nucleated cells were present was estimated from reference gene primer amplification. TCRdb keeps only in-frame clones here, not all; method: immunoSEQ multiplex PCR. V, J and clone size derive from that table, while D and trimming were established from the DNA sequence. The table shows about 100,000 clones, with about 91% occurring only once. This CDR3 spans 12 amino acids. Germline values: CDR1 SNHLY, CDR2 FYNNEI. Trimming pared 0 bases from V and 5 bases from J, leaving 4 bases between. These data originate in a study of blood T cell repertoires in COVID-19. Study summary: Italy, Spain and the United States were the sources of the convalescent and acute COVID-19 samples. Sources were T cells, B-cell-depleted T cells, or PBMCs; the material itself was cDNA or gDNA.

The rearrangement joins TRBV2 to TRBJ2-5; no clear D. The sample was peripheral blood. The TCR was taken from a human donor in a cohort sampled during active COVID-19. The CDR3 spells CASSEAGETQYF. Here the CDR3 DNA reads TGTGCCAGCAGTGAAGCCGGGGAGACCCAGTACTTC.